These 28 T cell receptor beta chains came from one sample sequenced in a study of regulatory T cells in long-lasting Graves disease. The time point was: newly diagnosed GD, antithyroid drugs for less than 3 months. The TCR library was made from RNA that had been extracted from PBMCs in TRIzol. Through Arm-PCR of CDR3 regions and iRepertoire HTBI primers, TCR beta libraries were built. From the multiplex PCR reads, TCRdb called clonotypes with MiXCR, one entry per CDR3 protein. This sample has 350,000 to 450,000 distinct CDR3 sequences; approximately 15% occur once, and the top ten carry less than 35%. These data are also associated with another study on T cells in Graves' hyperthyroidism and ophthalmopathy.

The specimen comprised peripheral blood mononuclear cells (PBMCs), sampled at new diagnosis, from a patient treated with antithyroid drugs. The source is a man aged 35 to 55 with Graves disease.

This clonotype came up many times. V usage is TRBV29-1 and J usage is TRBJ2-1; possibly TRBD1 for D (6 bases). The CDR3 extends over 16 amino acids. Per the germline V gene, CDR1 is SQVTM and CDR2 is ANQGSEA. V was shortened by 1 base and J by 4 bases, with 17 bases between the two germline ends. The CDR3 protein is CSVEGTPGQRYNEQFF. The CDR3 nucleotides are TGCAGCGTTGAAGGAACCCCGGGACAACGATACAATGAGCAGTTCTTC.

This clonotype was seen at least ten times. The CDR3 here is CASSQLTGNNSPLHF. In nucleotides, the CDR3 is TGCGCCAGCAGCCAACTGACGGGAAATAATTCACCCCTCCACTTT. V usage is TRBV5-1 and J usage is TRBJ1-6; D unresolved. The germline gives CDR1 SGHRS, CDR2 YFSETQ. V lost 4 bases and J lost 5, with 13 bases in between. The CDR3 totals 15 residues.

In its sample, this clonotype was seen many times. The chain joins TRBV5-1 to TRBJ2-4; 9 nucleotides line up with TRBD1. CDR1 and CDR2 from the germline V gene are SGHRS and YFSETQ. The CDR3 is made up of 14 amino acids. Unmatched junction bases numbered 5, after V lost 4 bases and J lost 6 bases. The CDR3 here is CASSTGTGSNIQYF. CDR3 coding DNA: TGCGCCAGCAGCACCGGGACAGGGTCAAACATTCAGTACTTC.

The gene calls are TRBV29-1 and TRBJ2-1; 8 bases match TRBD1. CDR1 is SQVTM, CDR2 ANQGSEA, per germline. With 6 bases clipped from V and 7 bases from J, the junction kept 11 bases outside the gene matches. This CDR3 is 14 amino acids long. CDR3 DNA: TGCAGCGTCTTAGGACAGGGAATATGGAATGAGCAGTTCTTC. Amino acid sequence: CSVLGQGIWNEQFF.

This clonotype was seen more than once but under ten times. This chain joins TRBV10-3 and TRBJ1-5, with 8 bases identical to TRBD1. The CDR3 has 15 amino acids. CDR1 and CDR2 (germline): ENHRY, SYGVKD. The V gene end was trimmed by 0 bases and the J gene end by 6 bases; junction bases not matched to a gene: 4. The CDR3 region has the DNA TGTGCCATCAGTGAGTCAGGACAGGGACGTCAGCCCCAGCATTTT. It codes for CAISESGQGRQPQHF.

This clonotype was observed at least ten times. The chain links TRBV3-1 to TRBJ2-7; D is perhaps TRBD2 (6 bases). The CDR3 is 14 amino acids. Germline lookup yields CDR1 LGHDT and CDR2 YNNKEL (reference sequence). Trimming took off 0 bases at V and 4 bases at J, with 10 bases between the two ends. The CDR3 region has the DNA TGTGCCAGCAGCCAAGATCCCGGGGGTTACGAGCAGTACTTC. Translated, it gives CASSQDPGGYEQYF.

This clonotype was detected only a few times. This chain joins TRBV3-1 and TRBJ2-1, with a tentative D call TRBD2 (7 bases). CDR3 length equals 15 residues. V lost 5 bases to trimming and J lost 6 bases, with 17 bases between them. From germline, CDR1 is LGHDT and CDR2 YNNKEL (reference sequence). The CDR3 loop is CASSTRGRGGNEQFF. CDR3 sequence (DNA): TGTGCCAGCAGCACCCGAGGAAGGGGGGGCAATGAGCAGTTCTTC.

There are many counts of this clonotype. The rearrangement links TRBV12-3 or TRBV12-4 to TRBJ2-7, with 8 bases matching TRBD1. The CDR3 has 14 amino acids. Losses at the gene ends were 7 bases for V and 2 bases for J; bases not matched to a gene: 7. The CDR3 nucleotides read TGTGCCAGCAACTCTCAGGGGGCCCCCTACGAGCAGTACTTC. Encoded protein: CASNSQGAPYEQYF.

This sequence joins TRBV10-3 and TRBJ1-5; D remains unclear. The CDR3 totals 13 residues. Trimming pared 7 bases from V and 0 bases from J, leaving 7 bases between. The germline CDR1 and CDR2 sequences are ENHRY and SYGVKD. The CDR3 DNA reads TGTGCCATCATGGAGAATAGCAATCAGCCCCAGCATTTT. This codes for CAIMENSNQPQHF.

The chain is built from TRBV5-5 and TRBJ2-3, with D perhaps assigned TRBD1 or TRBD2 (6 bases each). The V gene's germline CDR1 is SGHKS and CDR2 YYEKEE (reference sequence). The V end lost 7 bases, the J end lost 1 base, and 10 bases lay between the germline ends. This CDR3 is built from 13 residues. The CDR3 loop reads CASRGQGTDTQYF. The CDR3 nucleotides read TGTGCCAGCCGGGGGCAGGGCACAGATACGCAGTATTTT. Combining the CDR3 with reference TRBV5-5 and TRBJ2-3 gives the whole variable domain DAGVTQSPTHLIKTRGQQVTLRCSPISGHKSVSWYQQVLGQGPQFIFQYYEKEERGRGNFPDRFSARQFPNYSSELNVNALLLGDSALYLCASRGQGTDTQYFGPGTRLTVL.

V is TRBV2 and J is TRBJ2-2, with D possibly TRBD2 on 6 matching bases. Germline V CDR1 and CDR2: SNHLY, FYNNEI. CDR3 length: 15 residues. V dropped 4 bases and J dropped 4 bases, with 13 bases sitting between them. The CDR3 bases are TGTGCCAGCAGTGCGTGGAGGGGAAGCACCGGGGAGCTGTTTTTT. Translating it yields CASSAWRGSTGELFF.

Only a few counts were recorded for this clonotype. The genes are TRBV18 and TRBJ2-7; TRBD2 might be the D (6 bases). The CDR3 runs 22 residues. The V gene lost 4 bases and the J gene lost 3 bases, with 37 bases spanning the gap. The V gene's germline CDR1 is KGHSH and CDR2 LQKENI. The DNA of the CDR3 is TGTGCCAGCTCACGAGGGATTACCCAGGCCAGGGTGACGGAGGGGCCAAGCTACGAGCAGTACTTC. Translated, it gives CASSRGITQARVTEGPSYEQYF.

The chain combines TRBV2 with TRBJ2-7; the D gene is possibly TRBD1 (5 bases). The V gene's germline CDR1 is SNHLY and CDR2 FYNNEI. V lost 4 bases and J 0 bases, leaving 10 bases between the germline ends. The CDR3 extends over 14 amino acids. The CDR3 coding sequence is TGTGCCAGCAGTGGAAAGGGGCCCTCCTACGAGCAGTACTTC. Its protein is CASSGKGPSYEQYF.

CDR3 nucleotide sequence: TGCAGTGCTAGTCTGGGCCTGACAGGGGATACGCAGTATTTT. Translated, it gives CSASLGLTGDTQYF. The chain recombines TRBV20-1 with TRBJ2-3; 7 bases map to TRBD1. The CDR3 covers 14 residues. Germline V gene lookup returns CDR1 DFQATT and CDR2 SNEGSKA (reference sequence). V shed 3 bases, J shed 6 bases, and the junction held 9 bases outside the gene matches.

Comment on this clonotype: One junction end disagrees with the germline gene, perhaps due to a read error. The chain is built from TRBV10-3 and TRBJ2-3; tentative D call: TRBD1 (6 bases). Germline V gene sequence: CDR1 ENHRY, CDR2 SYGVKD. The CDR3 covers 14 residues. The CDR3 spells CAIRDSLGTGTQYF. The CDR3 nucleotides read TGTGCCATCAGGGACAGCCTCGGCACAGGTACGCAGTATTTT.

This clonotype has a count of ten or more. V usage is TRBV5-6 and J usage is TRBJ2-1, with D unresolved. CDR3 length: 16 residues. Per the germline V gene, CDR1 is SGHDT and CDR2 is YYEEEE. The V end was cut by 2 bases, the J end by 6 bases, with 18 bases between. Here the CDR3 reads CASSFGAVTVSNEQFF. CDR3 in DNA: TGTGCCAGCAGCTTTGGAGCCGTCACGGTTTCCAATGAGCAGTTCTTC.

This clonotype was counted between two and nine times. A much larger clonotype is one base distant, so this may be a read error. This chain links TRBV2 with TRBJ2-7; TRBD1 matches 9 bases. CDR1 SNHLY and CDR2 FYNNEI come from the germline V gene. J lost 12 bases, V lost 8 bases, and 5 bases had no gene match. The CDR3 runs 10 residues. CDR3: CASGGTGPYF. The CDR3 DNA reads as TGTGCCAGCGGGGGGACAGGGCCGTACTTC. The complete variable domain, with remaining parts taken from reference TRBV2 and TRBJ2-7, reads EPEVTQTPSHQVTQMGQEVILRCVPISNHLYFYWYRQILGQKVEFLVSFYNNEISEKSEIFDDQFSVERPDGSNFTLKIRSTKLEDSAMYFCASGGTGPYFGPGTRLTVT.

This chain links TRBV27 with TRBJ2-5; D not resolved. The CDR3 has 11 amino acids. The V and J ends lost 5 bases and 2 bases respectively, with 3 bases between them. CDR1 MNHEY and CDR2 SMNVEV come from the germline V gene (reference sequence). The CDR3 protein is CASSMQETQYF. The DNA of the CDR3 is TGTGCCAGCAGTATGCAAGAGACCCAGTACTTC.

This chain joins TRBV7-9 and TRBJ1-1; TRBD1 aligns across 8 bases. After removal of 5 bases from V and 6 bases from J, the junction contained 5 bases not matched to a gene. The V gene's germline CDR1 is SEHNR and CDR2 FQNEAQ (reference sequence). The CDR3 runs 13 residues. The CDR3 reads CASSIQGAPEAFF. The CDR3 region has the DNA TGTGCCAGCAGCATCCAGGGGGCTCCTGAAGCTTTCTTT.

This clonotype came up many times. CDR3 bases: TGTGCCAGCACATTCTCCGGGGAGCTGTTTTTT. Translation gives CASTFSGELFF. V and J are TRBV12-3 or TRBV12-4 and TRBJ2-2; D is unclear. V lost 7 bases and J lost 6, with 6 bases in between. The CDR3 is 11 residues long.

This clonotype has a single count. This may stem from a read error, because a much larger clone lies one nucleotide away. This rearrangement joins TRBV5-4 to TRBJ1-2; D remains unclear. CDR3 length: 14 amino acids. Germline lookup yields CDR1 SGHNT and CDR2 YYREEE (reference sequence). Trimming removed 0 bases at V and 7 bases at J, with 13 bases between. The CDR3 nucleotides read TGTGCCAGCAGCTTGGGTATGGACCGCAGTGGCTACACCTTC. It specifies CASSLGMDRSGYTF.

This rearrangement joins TRBV2 to TRBJ2-1, with 8 bases fitting TRBD2. With V trimmed by 3 bases and J by 5 bases, 6 bases remained unmatched. CDR1 and CDR2 (germline): SNHLY, FYNNEI. This CDR3 region has 15 residues. The DNA for the CDR3 is TGTGCCAGCAGTGATAGCGGGACTCCAAACAATGAGCAGTTCTTC. Translation gives CASSDSGTPNNEQFF.

This rearrangement joins TRBV11-3 to TRBJ1-3; 7 bases fit TRBD1. V shed 1 base, J shed 2 bases, and the junction held 8 bases outside the gene matches. Germline V lookup: CDR1 SGHNT, CDR2 YENEEA. This CDR3 contains 17 residues. CDR3 loop: CASSLVLDDRAGNTIYF. Here the CDR3 DNA reads TGTGCCAGCAGCTTAGTACTAGATGACAGGGCTGGAAACACCATATATTTT.

Ten or more counts support this clonotype. The chain uses TRBV4-1 and TRBJ2-7; 8 nucleotides align to TRBD1. This CDR3 region has 16 residues. In germline, CDR1 is MGHRA, CDR2 YSYEKL. The V segment lost 4 bases and the J segment 4 bases; nucleotides outside the gene matches: 12. This CDR3 is CASSRRQGFTEYEQYF. The CDR3 bases are TGCGCCAGCAGCCGCCGACAGGGGTTTACCGAATACGAGCAGTACTTC.

The chain couples TRBV20-1 to TRBJ2-3, with TRBD2 matching over 8 bases. Per the germline V gene, CDR1 is DFQATT and CDR2 is SNEGSKA (reference sequence). After removal of 3 bases from V and 1 base from J, the junction contained 9 bases not matched to a gene. The CDR3 is 16 residues long. DNA for the CDR3: TGCAGTGCTAGTATAGCGGGGTCCCGTGGCACAGATACGCAGTATTTT. Amino acids: CSASIAGSRGTDTQYF.

The sample holds many counts of this clonotype. The chain employs TRBV5-1 and TRBJ2-3, with D maybe TRBD1 (5 bases). Trimming cost V 1 base and J 2 bases, with 11 bases left between them. This CDR3 region has 15 residues. CDR1 and CDR2 (germline): SGHRS, YFSETQ. CDR3 residues: CASSLTDSNTDTQYF. The CDR3 DNA is TGCGCCAGCAGCTTGACCGACAGCAACACAGATACGCAGTATTTT.

This clonotype occurred a few times. This may be a read error: a much more frequent sequence differs by one nucleotide. The genes are TRBV5-1 and TRBJ1-5; 7 bases are a match to TRBD1. The CDR3 is made up of 15 amino acids. Germline assignment: CDR1 SGHRS and CDR2 YFSETQ. This CDR3 reads CASSVETGSNQPQQF. CDR3 nucleotide sequence: TGCGCCAGCAGCGTCGAGACAGGGTCAAATCAGCCCCAGCAATTT.

The V and J genes are TRBV18 and TRBJ2-1; 7 positions match TRBD1. The CDR3 runs 14 residues. J was trimmed by 4 bases and V by 3 bases; bases with no gene match: 3. Germline CDR1 and CDR2: KGHSH and LQKENI. The CDR3 DNA follows: TGTGCCAGCTCACCTGAGACAGGGTACAATGAGCAGTTCTTC. This gives the protein CASSPETGYNEQFF.